This T cell receptor beta chain was documented in a study of cytomegalovirus exposure and HLA in healthy donors. Germline-derived CDR1 and CDR2 are SGHRS and YFSETQ. The V and J ends lost 0 bases and 0 bases respectively, with 10 bases between them. This CDR3 has 16 residues. Both 60 Vbeta primers and 13 Jbeta primers went into the PCR. The repertoire was sequenced with immunoSEQ multiplex PCR; TCRdb's copy has only in-frame clones and lacks some. The sample has about 180,000 clones; 70% to 85% are singletons. The sequence was obtained from a human donor in good health. The chain carries TRBV5-1 and TRBJ1-3; D is unresolved. Source material: PBMCs. The CDR3, as DNA: TGCGCCAGCAGCTTGGCCTTTTCAGGCTCTGGAAACACCATATATTTT. Translation: CASSLAFSGSGNTIYF.